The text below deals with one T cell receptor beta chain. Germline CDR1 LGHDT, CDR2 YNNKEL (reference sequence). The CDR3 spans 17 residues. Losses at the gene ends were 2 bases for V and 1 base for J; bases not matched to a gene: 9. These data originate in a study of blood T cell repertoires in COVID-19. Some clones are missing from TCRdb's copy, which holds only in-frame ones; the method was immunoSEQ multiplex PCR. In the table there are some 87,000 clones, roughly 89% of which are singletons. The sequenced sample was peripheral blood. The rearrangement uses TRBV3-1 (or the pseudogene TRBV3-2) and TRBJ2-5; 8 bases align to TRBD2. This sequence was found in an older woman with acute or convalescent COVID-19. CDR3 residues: CASSQRWSGTSQETQYF. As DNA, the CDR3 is TGTGCCAGCAGCCAAAGGTGGTCCGGGACTAGCCAAGAGACCCAGTACTTC.